This TCR beta chain was captured in a study of blood T cells in healthy people across ages (dated by TCRdb to the mid-2010s). About the study as a whole: In model experiments, template switching captured about one uniquely barcoded TCR beta cDNA molecule for every two T cells. Using deep sequencing normalized with unique cDNA molecular identifiers, the study measured how TCR beta repertoire diversity changes with age. The donors were divided into four age groups: young (average approximately 16 years), middle-aged (almost 40), aged (about 61) and long-lived (about 90). For two donors (one aged 18 to 29 and one aged 80 or older), the study analyzed two additional independent replicas of 1 million unique cDNA reads from the same blood draw. Results the study describes overall, beyond this receptor: Compared with the aged group, more naive CD4+ T cells, fewer expanded clones and increased TCR diversity were shown by the long-lived group, suggesting age selection. Estimates of total diversity from one million sequenced T cells were regarded as lower bounds and underestimates. Donor CMV infection status was unknown, potentially confounding age-related changes in expanded clonotypes. Observed TCR beta diversity per million T cells fell roughly linearly with age, and a significant reduction was already apparent by age around 40. Bulk unsorted PBMC profiling prevented conclusive comparison of naive and antigen-experienced compartments. The percentage of naive T cells measured by flow cytometry correlated strongly with observed TCR beta diversity.

The CDR3 numbers 15 residues from cysteine through phenylalanine. The entry retains the CDR3 DNA only, 45 bases that are in frame from base 1. V loses 0 bases of germline sequence and J loses 2 bases, and the interval between the two ends is 11 bases. CDR1 LGHNA and CDR2 YSLEER were looked up in the germline V gene. Receptor libraries were prepared by 5' RACE. The instrument given in TCRdb is Illumina HiSeq 2500. The second PCR ran for roughly 7 to 11 cycles and used a J-beta primer mix along with a sample-barcoded 5' primer. A template-switch 5' adaptor carrying 12 random nucleotides introduced a unique molecular identifier onto each TCR beta cDNA molecule. At least 2.5 million CDR3-containing paired-end reads were obtained from each sample. All of the RNA was converted into first-strand cDNA using the Mint cDNA synthesis kit, with a TRBC-specific oligonucleotide serving as the primer. After uracil-DNA glycosylase treatment, a first 18-cycle PCR used universal primers M1SS and BC2_uni_R on all cDNA. The study's processing was this. For normalization, 1 million high-quality reads, each with a distinct molecular identifier, were randomly selected from each sample. Instead of being binned into consensus sequences, reads that shared molecular identifiers were thrown out. MiTCR, set to a Q25 quality threshold and the strictest error-elimination algorithm, was used for CDR3 identification, clonotype clustering and error correction. A nonparametric unseen species model using Euler transformation provided a lower-bound estimate of total TCR beta diversity. TCRdb reworked the public reads: Q25 trimming with fastp, MiXCR clone assembly, productive beta chains retained. All rows with the same CDR3 protein become a single entry with the most common DNA and genes. Here the V and J calls rest on TCRdb's processing, not on the authors' analysis. This sample comprises around 1,000,000 distinct CDR3 sequences, around 27% of them detected only once. The ten largest make up 0.65% to 0.75% of the sample.

Concerning this clonotype itself: Its specific antigen is unknown. Qualities for individual bases were not recorded, and no much larger clone is one base off.

Systemically healthy Caucasian individuals from Russia, 35 to 40 in total and aged about 6 to 100 years, were included as donors. Around 10 milliliters of peripheral blood were collected from each donor into EDTA-treated Vacutainer tubes. PBMCs were isolated by Ficoll-Paque density-gradient centrifugation, with at least 7 million obtained per sample. Trizol reagent was used to extract total RNA from PBMCs, with at least 5.5 micrograms per sample. The percentages of naive CD45RAhigh/CD27high T cells were determined by flow cytometry on a PBMC aliquot from every donor. These same records also appear under a second study, on T cells of mothers and their children. As noted in the second study: Nine systemically healthy Caucasian individuals served as donors, namely three mothers together with their six children. cDNA synthesis used all of the extracted RNA, with approximately 1.4 ug of RNA in each 15 ul reaction. In the second PCR, the M1S primer introduced both the sample barcodes and 2-4 random nucleotides. More than 8.5 million TCR beta CDR3 reads were obtained from each mother, and several million reads were obtained from each child. Thymic selection similarly shapes TCR recombination output in related and unrelated pairs, with minor effect from inherited differences. Related mother-child pairs always showed normalized repertoire overlap that was slightly higher than in unrelated mother-child pairs, though the difference was never significant. Persistent microchimeric T cell clones were not detected, at a sensitivity of approximately 98 clones per million clonotypes. Deep NGS was used in the study to compare the TCR beta repertoires of mothers and children and to look for features that separate related mother-child pairs from unrelated individuals. On average, the children were roughly 10 +/- 4 years old, while the mothers were about 37 +/- 4 years old. After adapters were ligated using NEBNext reagents, the libraries underwent 100+100 nt paired-end sequencing on an Illumina HiSeq 2000. Mother and child libraries were prepared a month apart and sequenced in separate runs to prevent cross-contamination. Between roughly 450,000 and 2,000,000 distinct TCR beta clonotypes were identified per donor. Naive TCR beta clonotypes were estimated from low-frequency clonotypes matched to each donor's FACS-determined naive share, without sorting.

The sequence joins TRBV4-3 to TRBJ2-7, with a tentative D gene TRBD1 over 6 matching bases. This TCR was sampled from a girl aged 2 to 9 in good health. The sequencing input was blood. Here the CDR3 is given as CASSQDFDRTYEQYF. The DNA reads TGCGCCAGCAGCCAAGATTTCGACAGGACCTACGAGCAGTACTTC.